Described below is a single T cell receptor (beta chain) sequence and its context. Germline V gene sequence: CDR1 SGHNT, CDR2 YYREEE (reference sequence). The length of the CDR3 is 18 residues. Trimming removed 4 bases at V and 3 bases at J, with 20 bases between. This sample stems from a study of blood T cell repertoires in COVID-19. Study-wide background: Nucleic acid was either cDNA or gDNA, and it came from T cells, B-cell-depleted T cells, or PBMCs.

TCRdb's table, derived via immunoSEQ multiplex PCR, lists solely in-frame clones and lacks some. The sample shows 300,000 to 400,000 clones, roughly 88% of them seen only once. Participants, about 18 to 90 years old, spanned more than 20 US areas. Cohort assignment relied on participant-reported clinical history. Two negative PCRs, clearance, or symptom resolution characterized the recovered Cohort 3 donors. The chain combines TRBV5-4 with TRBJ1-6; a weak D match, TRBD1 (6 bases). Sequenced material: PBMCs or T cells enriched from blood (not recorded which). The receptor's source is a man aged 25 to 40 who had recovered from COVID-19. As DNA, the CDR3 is TGTGCCAGCAGCCAGGCGGGGGGCGGCGGGAACTATAATTCACCCCTCCACTTT. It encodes CASSQAGGGGNYNSPLHF.